One and the same sample provided the 26 T cell receptor beta chains below, sequenced in a study of shared clonotypes between healthy human individuals. Measured with immunoSEQ multiplex PCR; TCRdb has only the in-frame clones, and not every one. This table holds around 1.6 million clones, around 98% found once. Sequenced input: naive CD4+ T cells sorted from blood. The subset was: CD45RA+ positively selected. The receptor set was obtained from a man in his thirties or forties in good health.

J is TRBJ1-5 and V is TRBV5-5, with D hard to call. V was shortened by 0 bases and J by 7 bases, with 8 bases between the two germline ends. Per germline, CDR1 SGHKS and CDR2 YYEKEE (reference sequence). The CDR3 has 13 residues. CDR3 region: CASSLDELQPQHF. CDR3 bases: TGTGCCAGCAGCTTGGATGAGTTACAGCCCCAGCATTTT.

V and J are TRBV20-1 and TRBJ2-5; D is uncertain. V lost 6 bases and J 5 bases, leaving 10 bases between the germline ends. Germline V gives CDR1 DFQATT, CDR2 SNEGSKA (reference sequence). This CDR3 has 11 residues. In nucleotides, the CDR3 is TGCAGTGCCCATGGTGCGGAGACCCAGTACTTC. It yields the protein CSAHGAETQYF.

Written as DNA, the CDR3 is TGCGCCAGCAGCGGGACAGGCGACGCTGGAAACACCATATATTTT. Amino acids: CASSGTGDAGNTIYF. The J gene is TRBJ1-3, the V gene TRBV5-1; 8 bases fit TRBD1. The CDR3 loop spans 15 amino acids. V gave up 4 bases and J gave up 2 bases; unmatched junction bases: 5. Per the germline V gene, CDR1 is SGHRS and CDR2 is YFSETQ.

The chain couples TRBV7-2 to TRBJ2-7; 10 bases map to TRBD2. Germline lookup yields CDR1 SGHTA and CDR2 FQGNSA. V lost 5 bases to trimming and J lost 0 bases; unmatched junction nucleotides: 7. There are 16 residues in the CDR3. This CDR3 reads CASSPGLAMSSYEQYF. CDR3 in DNA: TGTGCCAGCAGCCCGGGACTAGCGATGAGCTCCTACGAGCAGTACTTC.

This sequence joins TRBV7-8 and TRBJ2-7, with D possibly being TRBD1 or TRBD2 (5 bases each). CDR3 length equals 16 residues. V gave up 1 base and J gave up 3 bases, with 16 bases separating them. Per the germline V gene, CDR1 is SGHVS and CDR2 is FQNEAQ. The CDR3 nucleotides are TGTGCCAGCAGCTTAGAGGGGACGGACAACTACTACGAGCAGTACTTC. Its protein is CASSLEGTDNYYEQYF.

The gene calls are TRBV7-2 and TRBJ2-2, with no clear D. The CDR3 totals 15 residues. Trimming left V 3 bases short and J 0 bases short, with 8 bases between. Germline V CDR1 and CDR2: SGHTA, FQGNSA. CDR3 loop: CASSFETTNTGELFF. In DNA form, the CDR3 reads TGTGCCAGCAGCTTTGAAACAACGAACACCGGGGAGCTGTTTTTT.

This sequence joins TRBV5-1 and TRBJ2-1; 7 bases agree with TRBD1. Trimming cost V 1 base and J 1 base; bases outside gene matches: 5. The CDR3 is 16 amino acids. CDR1 SGHRS and CDR2 YFSETQ come from the germline V gene. The CDR3 bases are TGCGCCAGCAGCTTGAGTTGGGACAGATCCTACAATGAGCAGTTCTTC. Its protein product is CASSLSWDRSYNEQFF.

The chain combines TRBV28 with TRBJ1-5; D is unclear. The length of the CDR3 is 13 residues. V was trimmed by 5 bases and J by 0 bases, leaving 5 bases between them. Looked up from germline, CDR1 is MDHEN and CDR2 is SYDVKM. CDR3 nucleotides: TGTGCCAGCAGTGGGTATAGCAATCAGCCCCAGCATTTT. Translating gives CASSGYSNQPQHF.

The J gene is TRBJ2-7, the V gene TRBV5-3; D is perhaps TRBD2 (6 bases). TRBV5-3 is an ORF; its function is uncertain. The CDR3 runs to 14 residues. Trimming left V 7 bases short and J 0 bases short, with 14 bases between. The CDR3 nucleotides read TGTGCCAGATGCCGGGGGAAGAGCTCCTACGAGCAGTACTTC. This encodes CARCRGKSSYEQYF.

Regarding this clone: This specimen includes other DNA sequences encoding the same CDR3. CDR3 protein: CASSPLPGQGYEQYF. In DNA form, the CDR3 reads TGTGCCAGCTCACCCCTCCCGGGACAAGGCTACGAGCAGTACTTC. The chain couples TRBV18 to TRBJ2-7; maybe TRBD1 (6 bases). Trimming left V 3 bases short and J 3 bases short, with 15 bases between. Germline V gene lookup returns CDR1 KGHSH and CDR2 LQKENI. This CDR3 comprises 15 residues. The full variable domain, rest sourced from reference TRBV18 and TRBJ2-7, is NAGVMQNPRHLVRRRGQEARLRCSPMKGHSHVYWYRQLPEEGLKFMVYLQKENIIDESGMPKERFSAEFPKEGPSILRIQQVVRGDSAAYFCASSPLPGQGYEQYFGPGTRLTVT.

The V and J genes are TRBV5-4 and TRBJ2-3; 9 nucleotides match TRBD1. V gave up 3 bases and J gave up 4 bases; unmatched junction bases: 15. The germline CDR1 and CDR2 sequences are SGHNT and YYREEE (reference sequence). The CDR3 spans 18 residues. CDR3 sequence: CASSSRLGDRVGPDTQYF. CDR3 coding DNA: TGTGCCAGCAGCTCTCGGCTCGGGGACAGGGTGGGGCCAGATACGCAGTATTTT. Using reference TRBV5-4 and TRBJ2-3 for the parts outside the CDR3, the full variable domain is ETGVTQSPTHLIKTRGQQVTLRCSSQSGHNTVSWYQQALGQGPQFIFQYYREEENGRGNFPPRFSGLQFPNYSSELNVNALELDDSALYLCASSSRLGDRVGPDTQYFGPGTRLTVL.

The chain employs TRBV5-4 and TRBJ2-3; 7 nucleotides align to TRBD2. The CDR3 spans 17 residues. V lost 4 bases, J lost 0 bases, and 11 bases stayed unmatched. Germline V CDR1 and CDR2: SGHNT, YYREEE (reference sequence). Here the CDR3 reads CASSPYLAALSTDTQYF. The CDR3 DNA reads as TGTGCCAGCAGCCCCTACCTAGCGGCACTTAGCACAGATACGCAGTATTTT.

The rearrangement links TRBV20-1 to TRBJ1-2, with D uncertain. V lost 6 bases, J lost 7 bases, and 9 bases lay in between. The germline gives CDR1 DFQATT, CDR2 SNEGSKA (reference sequence). The CDR3 contains 10 residues. The CDR3 loop reads CSAREGGYTF. Written as DNA, the CDR3 is TGCAGTGCGAGGGAGGGTGGCTACACCTTC.

This sequence joins TRBV7-2 and TRBJ2-1; D gene unclear. The CDR3 runs 15 residues. CDR1 is SGHTA, CDR2 FQGNSA, per germline. V was cut by 0 bases and J by 6 bases, with 12 bases left in between. The CDR3 DNA reads TGTGCCAGCAGCTTAGCTCTAGTGGTAGGCAATGAGCAGTTCTTC. This encodes CASSLALVVGNEQFF.

The chain employs TRBV6-1 and TRBJ1-3, with unresolved D. Trimming cost V 1 base and J 0 bases, with 7 bases left between them. CDR1 is MNHNS and CDR2 is SASEGT in the germline V gene. This CDR3 contains 15 residues. The CDR3 sequence: CASSEGGLSGNTIYF. The DNA for the CDR3 is TGTGCCAGCAGTGAAGGGGGTCTCTCTGGAAACACCATATATTTT.

The chain's CDR3 is CASSVEAGGWNEQFF. CDR3 nucleotides: TGTGCCAGCAGCGTAGAGGCAGGGGGCTGGAATGAGCAGTTCTTC. V and J are TRBV9 and TRBJ2-1; 8 positions match TRBD1. Germline loops: CDR1 SGDLS, CDR2 YYNGEE. V was pared by 0 bases and J by 7 bases, with 6 bases of the junction left unmatched. This CDR3 spans 15 amino acids.

V gene TRBV6-4 combines with J gene TRBJ1-1, with TRBD1 as a possible D gene (5 bases). Germline CDR1 and CDR2: MRHNA and SNTAGT. V lost 6 bases and J 0 bases, leaving 11 bases between the germline ends. The CDR3 sequence is 14 residues long. For the CDR3, the DNA is TGTGCCAGCAGCCTCGGGGCTTTGAACACTGAAGCTTTCTTT. It yields the protein CASSLGALNTEAFF.

The rearrangement joins TRBV18 to TRBJ2-3, with D perhaps TRBD1 (5 bases). The ends were cut back, 5 bases at V and 4 bases at J, with 16 bases in the middle. The germline V gene has CDR1 KGHSH and CDR2 LQKENI. CDR3 length equals 15 residues. The CDR3: CASSGNPGNSDTQYF. In DNA form, the CDR3 reads TGTGCCAGCTCAGGCAACCCAGGGAATTCAGATACGCAGTATTTT. Together with reference TRBV18 and TRBJ2-3, the CDR3 gives the full variable domain: NAGVMQNPRHLVRRRGQEARLRCSPMKGHSHVYWYRQLPEEGLKFMVYLQKENIIDESGMPKERFSAEFPKEGPSILRIQQVVRGDSAAYFCASSGNPGNSDTQYFGPGTRLTVL.

This clone was seen a few times. The chain uses TRBV25-1 and TRBJ2-1, with unresolved D. Germline loops: CDR1 MGHDK, CDR2 SYGVNS. This CDR3 spans 11 amino acids. With 1 base removed from V and 7 bases from J, the gap between germline ends came to 2 bases. The CDR3: CASSEWNEQFF. The DNA for the CDR3 is TGTGCCAGCAGTGAATGGAATGAGCAGTTCTTC.

V usage is TRBV18 and J usage is TRBJ1-1, with a possible D match to TRBD1 (6 bases). The CDR3 runs to 12 residues. Trimming took off 2 bases at V and 7 bases at J, with 8 bases between the two ends. Looked up from germline, CDR1 is KGHSH and CDR2 is LQKENI. CDR3 protein: CASSPTGFEAFF. The DNA of the CDR3 is TGTGCCAGCTCACCAACAGGGTTTGAAGCTTTCTTT. The full variable domain, rest sourced from reference TRBV18 and TRBJ1-1, is NAGVMQNPRHLVRRRGQEARLRCSPMKGHSHVYWYRQLPEEGLKFMVYLQKENIIDESGMPKERFSAEFPKEGPSILRIQQVVRGDSAAYFCASSPTGFEAFFGQGTRLTVV.

The V and J genes are TRBV28 and TRBJ1-5; 7 bases align to TRBD1. The CDR3 is made up of 16 amino acids. Losses at the gene ends were 5 bases for V and 1 base for J; bases not matched to a gene: 8. Germline CDR1 reads MDHEN; CDR2 reads SYDVKM. The CDR3 reads CASSEGQAGSNQPQHF. The CDR3 DNA reads as TGTGCCAGCAGTGAAGGACAGGCCGGGAGCAATCAGCCCCAGCATTTT.

The chain has TRBV15 and TRBJ2-7, with D possibly TRBD1 on 6 matching bases. Germline V lookup: CDR1 LNHNV, CDR2 YYDKDF (reference sequence). The CDR3 runs to 14 residues. The V gene lost 6 bases and the J gene lost 6 bases, with 18 bases spanning the gap. CDR3 sequence reads: CATRAQGPRGEQYF. CDR3 coding DNA: TGTGCCACCAGAGCGCAGGGGCCCAGGGGCGAGCAGTACTTC. The full variable domain, in which reference TRBV15 and TRBJ2-7 provide the parts outside the CDR3, is DAMVIQNPRYQVTQFGKPVTLSCSQTLNHNVMYWYQQKSSQAPKLLFHYYDKDFNNEADTPDNFQSRRPNTSFCFLDIRSPGLGDTAMYLCATRAQGPRGEQYFGPGTRLTVT.

The count of this clone is one. The chain has TRBV11-3 and TRBJ2-2; D not resolved. Germline loops: CDR1 SGHNT, CDR2 YENEEA. There are 12 residues in the CDR3. V was clipped by 4 bases and J by 6 bases, with 6 bases between them. The CDR3 DNA is TGTGCCAGCAGCTCCCTAGCCGGGGAGCTGTTTTTT. It yields the protein CASSSLAGELFF.

The chain recombines TRBV5-8 with TRBJ2-5; TRBD2 is a possible D gene (6 bases). Germline-derived CDR1 and CDR2 are SGHTS and YDEGEE. The CDR3 has 17 residues. V was trimmed by 0 bases and J by 2 bases, leaving 17 bases between them. The CDR3 coding sequence is TGTGCCAGCAGCTTGGGGCAGGACTACACCCCTCAAGAGACCCAGTACTTC. It specifies CASSLGQDYTPQETQYF.

This chain links TRBV11-3 with TRBJ2-2, with D unclear. The germline V gene has CDR1 SGHNT and CDR2 YENEEA. Trimming removed 8 bases from V and 1 base from J, with 8 bases in between. This CDR3 spans 13 amino acids. The CDR3 is CASERGNTGELFF. The CDR3 DNA follows: TGTGCCAGCGAGCGCGGGAACACCGGGGAGCTGTTTTTT.

The chain couples TRBV21-1 to TRBJ2-1; the table assigns TRBD2, which was not confirmed against the DNA. TRBV21-1 is a pseudogene locus. This CDR3 has 12 residues. The CDR3 bases are TGTGCCAGCAACAAGAAGCTGTGTGAGCAGTTCTTC. Its translation: CASNKKLCEQFF.